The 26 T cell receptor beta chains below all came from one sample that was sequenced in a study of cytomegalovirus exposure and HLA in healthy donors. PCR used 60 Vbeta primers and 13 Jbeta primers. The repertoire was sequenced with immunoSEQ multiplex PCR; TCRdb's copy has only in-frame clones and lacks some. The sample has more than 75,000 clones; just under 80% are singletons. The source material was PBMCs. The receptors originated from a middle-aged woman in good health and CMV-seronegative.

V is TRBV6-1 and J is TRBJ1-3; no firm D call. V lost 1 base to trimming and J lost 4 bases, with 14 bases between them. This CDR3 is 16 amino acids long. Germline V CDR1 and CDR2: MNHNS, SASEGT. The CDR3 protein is CASSEGPGLIGNTIYF. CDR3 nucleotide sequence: TGTGCCAGCAGTGAAGGGCCGGGGTTGATAGGAAACACCATATATTTT.

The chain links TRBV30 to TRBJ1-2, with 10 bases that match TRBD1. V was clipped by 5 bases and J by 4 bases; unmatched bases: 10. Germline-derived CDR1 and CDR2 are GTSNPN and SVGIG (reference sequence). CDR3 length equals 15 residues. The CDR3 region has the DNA TGTGCCTGGGGTTTAGGGACAGGGGTCGTCTATGGCTACACCTTC. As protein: CAWGLGTGVVYGYTF.

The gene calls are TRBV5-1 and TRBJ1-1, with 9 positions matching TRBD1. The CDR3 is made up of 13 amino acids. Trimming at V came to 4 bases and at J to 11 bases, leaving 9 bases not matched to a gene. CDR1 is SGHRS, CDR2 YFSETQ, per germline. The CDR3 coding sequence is TGCGCCAGCAGCCACGGACAGGGGCGAAGGGCTTTCTTT. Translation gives CASSHGQGRRAFF.

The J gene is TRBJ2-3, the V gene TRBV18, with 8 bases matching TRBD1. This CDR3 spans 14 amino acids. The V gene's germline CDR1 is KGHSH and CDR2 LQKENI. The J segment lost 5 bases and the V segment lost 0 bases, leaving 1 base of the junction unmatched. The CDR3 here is CASSPPTGEDTQYF. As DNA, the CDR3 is TGTGCCAGCTCACCACCGACAGGGGAAGATACGCAGTATTTT.

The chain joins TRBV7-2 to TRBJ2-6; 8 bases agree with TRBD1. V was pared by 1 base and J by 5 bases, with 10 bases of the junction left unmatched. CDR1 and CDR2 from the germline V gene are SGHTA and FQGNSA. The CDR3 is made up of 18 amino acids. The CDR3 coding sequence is TGTGCCAGCAGCTTAGAGTGGACAGGGAGGTTGAGGGCCAACGTCCTGACTTTC. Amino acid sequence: CASSLEWTGRLRANVLTF.

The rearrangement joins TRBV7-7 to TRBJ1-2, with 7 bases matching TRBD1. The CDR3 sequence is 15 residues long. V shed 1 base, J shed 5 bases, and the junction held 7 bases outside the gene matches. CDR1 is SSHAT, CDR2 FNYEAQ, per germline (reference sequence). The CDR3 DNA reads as TGTGCCAGCAGCTTAGACGAGGCGGGACAGTATGGCTACACCTTC. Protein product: CASSLDEAGQYGYTF. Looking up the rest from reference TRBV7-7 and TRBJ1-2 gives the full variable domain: GAGVSQSPRYKVTKRGQDVTLRCDPISSHATLYWYQQALGQGPEFLTYFNYEAQPDKSGLPSDRFSAERPEGSISTLTIQRTEQRDSAMYRCASSLDEAGQYGYTFGSGTRLTVV.

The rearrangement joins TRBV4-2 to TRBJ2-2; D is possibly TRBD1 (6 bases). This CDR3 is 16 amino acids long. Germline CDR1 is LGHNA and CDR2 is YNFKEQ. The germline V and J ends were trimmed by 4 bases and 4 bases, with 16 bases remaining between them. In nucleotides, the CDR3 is TGTGCCAGCAGCCCCAGGGGTCCGTTGAGCACCGGGGAGCTGTTTTTT. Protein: CASSPRGPLSTGELFF.

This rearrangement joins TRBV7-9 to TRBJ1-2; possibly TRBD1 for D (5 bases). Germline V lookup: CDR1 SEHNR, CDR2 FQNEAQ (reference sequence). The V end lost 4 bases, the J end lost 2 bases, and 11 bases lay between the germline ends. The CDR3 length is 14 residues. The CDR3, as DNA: TGTGCCAGCAGCTCAGTGACAGAGAACTATGGCTACACCTTC. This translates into CASSSVTENYGYTF.

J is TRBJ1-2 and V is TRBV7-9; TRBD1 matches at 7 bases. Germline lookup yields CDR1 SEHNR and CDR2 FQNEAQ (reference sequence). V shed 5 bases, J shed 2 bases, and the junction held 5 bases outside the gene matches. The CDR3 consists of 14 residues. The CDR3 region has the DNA TGTGCCAGCAGCACAGGGACAGAGAACTATGGCTACACCTTC. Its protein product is CASSTGTENYGYTF.

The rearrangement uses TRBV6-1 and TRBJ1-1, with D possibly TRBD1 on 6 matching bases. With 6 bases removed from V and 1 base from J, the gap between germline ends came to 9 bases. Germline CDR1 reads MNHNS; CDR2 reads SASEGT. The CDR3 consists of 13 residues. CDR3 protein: CASSWGQNTEAFF. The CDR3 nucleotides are TGTGCCAGCAGCTGGGGGCAGAACACTGAAGCTTTCTTT.

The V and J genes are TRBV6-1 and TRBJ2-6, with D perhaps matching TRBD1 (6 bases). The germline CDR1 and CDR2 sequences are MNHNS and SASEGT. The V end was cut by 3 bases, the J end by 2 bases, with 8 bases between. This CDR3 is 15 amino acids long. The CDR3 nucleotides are TGTGCCAGCAGTGAGGGGGCTACTGGGGCCAACGTCCTGACTTTC. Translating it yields CASSEGATGANVLTF.

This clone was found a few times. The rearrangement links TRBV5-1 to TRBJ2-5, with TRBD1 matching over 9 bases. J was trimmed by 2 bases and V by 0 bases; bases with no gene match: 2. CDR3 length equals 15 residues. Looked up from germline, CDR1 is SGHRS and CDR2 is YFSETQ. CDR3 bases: TGCGCCAGCAGCTTGGGACAGGGGGGGCAAGAGACCCAGTACTTC. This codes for CASSLGQGGQETQYF.

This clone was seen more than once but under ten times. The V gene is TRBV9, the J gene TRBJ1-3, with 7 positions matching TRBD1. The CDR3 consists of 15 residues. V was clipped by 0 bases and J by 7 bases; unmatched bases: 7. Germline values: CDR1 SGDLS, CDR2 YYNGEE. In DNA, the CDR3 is TGTGCCAGCAGCGTAGCCCAGGGGGTAGGGAACACCATATATTTT. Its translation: CASSVAQGVGNTIYF.

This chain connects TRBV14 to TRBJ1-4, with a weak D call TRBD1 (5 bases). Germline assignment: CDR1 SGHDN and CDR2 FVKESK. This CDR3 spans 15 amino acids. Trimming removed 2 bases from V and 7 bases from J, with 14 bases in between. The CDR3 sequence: CASSQNIGGSEKLFF. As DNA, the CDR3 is TGTGCCAGCAGCCAAAATATCGGGGGTTCTGAAAAACTGTTTTTT.

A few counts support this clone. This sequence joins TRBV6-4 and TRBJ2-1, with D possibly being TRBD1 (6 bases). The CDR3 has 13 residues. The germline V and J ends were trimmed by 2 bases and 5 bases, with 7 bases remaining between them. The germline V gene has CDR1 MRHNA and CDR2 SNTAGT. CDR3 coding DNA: TGTGCCAGCAGTGACCGGGACAACAATGAGCAGTTCTTC. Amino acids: CASSDRDNNEQFF.

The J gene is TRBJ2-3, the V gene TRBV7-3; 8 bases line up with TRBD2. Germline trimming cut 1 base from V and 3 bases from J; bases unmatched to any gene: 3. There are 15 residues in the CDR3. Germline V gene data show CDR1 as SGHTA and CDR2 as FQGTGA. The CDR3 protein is CASSLSLAGTDTQYF. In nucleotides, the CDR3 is TGTGCCAGCAGCTTAAGTCTAGCGGGTACAGATACGCAGTATTTT.

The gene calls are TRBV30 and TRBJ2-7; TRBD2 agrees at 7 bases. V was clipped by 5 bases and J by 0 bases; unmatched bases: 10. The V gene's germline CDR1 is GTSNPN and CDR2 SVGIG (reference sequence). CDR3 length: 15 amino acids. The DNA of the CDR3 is TGTGCCTGGGAGAAATCGGGACTAAACTCCTACGAGCAGTACTTC. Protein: CAWEKSGLNSYEQYF.

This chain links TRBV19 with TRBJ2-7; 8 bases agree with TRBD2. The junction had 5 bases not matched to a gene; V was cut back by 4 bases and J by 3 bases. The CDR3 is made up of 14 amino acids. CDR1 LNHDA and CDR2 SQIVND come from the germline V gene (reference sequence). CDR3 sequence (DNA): TGTGCCAGTAGTAAGGCGGGGGGCCTCTACGAGCAGTACTTC. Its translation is CASSKAGGLYEQYF.

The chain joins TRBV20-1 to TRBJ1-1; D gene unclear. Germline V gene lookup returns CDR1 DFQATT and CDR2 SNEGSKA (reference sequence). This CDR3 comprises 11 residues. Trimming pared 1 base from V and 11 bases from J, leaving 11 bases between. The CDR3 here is CSARGEEVAFF. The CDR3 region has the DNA TGCAGTGCTAGAGGTGAGGAGGTGGCTTTCTTT.

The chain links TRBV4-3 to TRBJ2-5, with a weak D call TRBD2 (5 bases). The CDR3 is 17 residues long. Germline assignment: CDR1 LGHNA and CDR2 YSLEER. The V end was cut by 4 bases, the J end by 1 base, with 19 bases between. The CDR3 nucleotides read TGCGCCAGCAGCCCGGCTTCGGGTGGGAGAACCCAAGAGACCCAGTACTTC. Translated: CASSPASGGRTQETQYF.

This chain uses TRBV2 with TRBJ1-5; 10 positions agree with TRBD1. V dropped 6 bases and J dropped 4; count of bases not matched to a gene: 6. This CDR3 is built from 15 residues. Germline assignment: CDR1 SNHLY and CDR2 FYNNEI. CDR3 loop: CASRTQGQGNQPQHF. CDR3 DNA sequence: TGTGCCAGCAGGACCCAGGGACAGGGGAATCAGCCCCAGCATTTT.

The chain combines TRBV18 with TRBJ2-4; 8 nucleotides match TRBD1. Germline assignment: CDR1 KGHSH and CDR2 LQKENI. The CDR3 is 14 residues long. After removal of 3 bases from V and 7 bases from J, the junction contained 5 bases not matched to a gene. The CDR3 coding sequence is TGTGCCAGCTCACCTCAGGGGGCCAGGAACATTCAGTACTTC. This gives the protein CASSPQGARNIQYF.

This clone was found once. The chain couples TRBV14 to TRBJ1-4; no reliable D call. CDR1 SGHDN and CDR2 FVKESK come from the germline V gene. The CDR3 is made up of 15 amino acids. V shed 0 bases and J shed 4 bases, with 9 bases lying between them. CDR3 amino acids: CASSQDVNNNEKLFF. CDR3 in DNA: TGTGCCAGCAGCCAAGATGTGAACAATAATGAAAAACTGTTTTTT.

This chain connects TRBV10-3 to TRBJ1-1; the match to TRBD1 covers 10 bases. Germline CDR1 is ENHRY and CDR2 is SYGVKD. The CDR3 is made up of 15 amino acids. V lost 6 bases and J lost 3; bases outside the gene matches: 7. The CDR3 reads CAIRGTGDGYTEAFF. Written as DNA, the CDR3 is TGTGCCATCAGAGGGACAGGGGATGGGTACACTGAAGCTTTCTTT.

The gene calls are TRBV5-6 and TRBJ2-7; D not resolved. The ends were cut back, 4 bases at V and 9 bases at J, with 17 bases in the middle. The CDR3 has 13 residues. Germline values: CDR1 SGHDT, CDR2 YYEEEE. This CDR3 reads CASSRAGSSGQYF. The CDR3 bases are TGTGCCAGCAGCCGAGCCGGCAGCTCAGGGCAGTACTTC.

Here the CDR3 reads CASSLTGGNEQFF. The DNA of the CDR3 is TGTGCCAGCAGCTTAACAGGGGGGAATGAGCAGTTCTTC. The chain links TRBV5-4 to TRBJ2-1, with 8 positions matching TRBD1. The CDR3 is 13 amino acids. Germline CDR1 reads SGHNT; CDR2 reads YYREEE (reference sequence). The V gene end was trimmed by 2 bases and the J gene end by 7 bases; junction bases not matched to a gene: 2.